The clone carrying this T cell receptor beta chain came up a few times. The data stem from a study of T cells after yellow fever vaccination. Overall study findings and caveats: Subsequent to the booster, the majority of primary-vaccination clones reappeared (96% CD4, 85% to 90% CD8). Faster peaking, at day 5 versus 15, marked a secondary response that was weaker.

TCRdb re-derived calls from the 5' RACE reads in MiXCR, one entry per CDR3 protein. The sample yields around 88,000 distinct CDR3 sequences, roughly 14% seen once. The CDR3 has 15 amino acids. The germline V gene encodes CDR1 SGDLS and CDR2 YYNGEE. Trimming left V 0 bases short and J 4 bases short, with 14 bases between. The sequence was obtained from a young man who received the YFV17D yellow fever vaccine. The chain has TRBV9 and TRBJ2-7; D not certain. Sample: CD8+ T cells not binding an NS4B(214-222) dextramer, sorted from PBMCs, taken roughly 20 days after the first yellow fever vaccination. The chain's CDR3 is CASSVGGLGSYEQYF. The CDR3 DNA is TGTGCCAGCAGCGTAGGGGGTTTAGGTTCGTACGAGCAGTACTTC.